This is a list of T cell receptor beta chains from one sample in a study of T cells in Graves' hyperthyroidism and ophthalmopathy. TCRdb recomputed calls from the multiplex PCR reads with MiXCR, one row per CDR3 protein. The sample lists a few hundred thousand distinct CDR3 sequences; 20% to 25% were seen once. Sequencing was carried out using blood. These receptor sequences come from a man between 50 and 59 years old with Graves' hyperthyroidism. The conserved cysteine and the conserved F or W are not part of the CDR3 here. Only some rows state a clone size, as once, few, many or a class for expanded clones.

clone_size: -
v_call: TRBV9
j_call: TRBJ2-1
cdr3_aa: ASSRMVTYNEQF

clone_size: -
v_call: TRBV19
j_call: TRBJ1-1
cdr3_aa: ASSITQGSAKAF

clone_size: many
v_call: TRBV20-1
j_call: TRBJ2-7
cdr3_aa: SARDSGKGNEQY

clone_size: few
v_call: TRBV4-1
j_call: TRBJ2-1
cdr3_aa: ASSQARGRMYNEQF

clone_size: -
v_call: TRBV20-1
j_call: TRBJ1-2
cdr3_aa: SARSDRGPGGYT

clone_size: -
v_call: TRBV27
j_call: TRBJ1-3
cdr3_aa: ASSLGQGSGNTIY

clone_size: -
v_call: TRBV12-3/TRBV12-4
j_call: TRBJ2-7
cdr3_aa: ASSNRTAHYEQY

clone_size: many
v_call: TRBV20-1
j_call: TRBJ2-5
cdr3_aa: SARQGGGQETQY

clone_size: few
v_call: TRBV14
j_call: TRBJ2-2
cdr3_aa: ASSPRGHRHTGELF

clone_size: -
v_call: TRBV3-1
j_call: TRBJ2-7
cdr3_aa: ASSLSGAAYEQY

clone_size: many
v_call: TRBV3-1
j_call: TRBJ1-1
cdr3_aa: ASSQDRVNTEAF

clone_size: -
v_call: TRBV30
j_call: TRBJ2-5
cdr3_aa: ACSNRQETQY

clone_size: -
v_call: TRBV4-1
j_call: TRBJ1-2
cdr3_aa: ASSQEMTYNYGYT

clone_size: many
v_call: TRBV7-2
j_call: TRBJ2-7
cdr3_aa: ASSFEQGYEQY

clone_size: few
v_call: TRBV11-3
j_call: TRBJ2-1
cdr3_aa: ASNLVVTSGEQF

clone_size: few
v_call: TRBV29-1
j_call: TRBJ2-2
cdr3_aa: SVAGTAGTGELF

clone_size: many
v_call: TRBV11-2
j_call: TRBJ1-1
cdr3_aa: ASSATGYTEAF

clone_size: -
v_call: TRBV20-1
j_call: -
cdr3_aa: SAGDFGRGYEQF

clone_size: -
v_call: TRBV19
j_call: TRBJ1-2
cdr3_aa: ASSIETGVPYGYT

clone_size: -
v_call: TRBV6-9
j_call: TRBJ1-5
cdr3_aa: ASSYRRPDSNQPQH

clone_size: few
v_call: TRBV5-4
j_call: TRBJ2-1
cdr3_aa: ASSASGWAPYNEQF

clone_size: many
v_call: TRBV5-1
j_call: TRBJ1-1
cdr3_aa: ASSLTGGTEAF

clone_size: -
v_call: TRBV4-2
j_call: TRBJ2-1
cdr3_aa: ASSQDKVVNEQF

clone_size: -
v_call: TRBV19
j_call: TRBJ1-6
cdr3_aa: ASSSSGTANSPLH

clone_size: few
v_call: TRBV9
j_call: TRBJ1-6
cdr3_aa: ASSGRDSPLH

clone_size: -
v_call: TRBV9
j_call: TRBJ1-4
cdr3_aa: ASSGGSNEKLF

clone_size: few
v_call: TRBV7-3
j_call: TRBJ2-3
cdr3_aa: ASSLDHQADTQY

clone_size: -
v_call: TRBV11-2
j_call: TRBJ2-1
cdr3_aa: ASSLVVRDNEQF

clone_size: -
v_call: TRBV9
j_call: TRBJ2-1
cdr3_aa: ASSVVGLNNEQF

clone_size: few
v_call: TRBV2
j_call: TRBJ2-5
cdr3_aa: ASKIGEY

clone_size: -
v_call: TRBV7-2
j_call: TRBJ1-3
cdr3_aa: ASSTSRVSGNTIY

clone_size: many
v_call: TRBV2
j_call: TRBJ1-1
cdr3_aa: ASSEVKAF

clone_size: -
v_call: TRBV18
j_call: TRBJ1-1
cdr3_aa: ASSPGGGLAEAF

clone_size: -
v_call: TRBV10-3
j_call: TRBJ2-7
cdr3_aa: AISESERFYEQY

clone_size: once
v_call: TRBV7-9
j_call: TRBJ1-1
cdr3_aa: ASSGPSGLQEAF

clone_size: -
v_call: TRBV27
j_call: TRBJ2-3
cdr3_aa: ASSFMGQAGTDTQY

clone_size: -
v_call: TRBV11-2
j_call: TRBJ2-7
cdr3_aa: AWSKTGTNYEQY

clone_size: few
v_call: TRBV9
j_call: TRBJ2-1
cdr3_aa: ASSVAGGSKNEQF

clone_size: few
v_call: TRBV28
j_call: TRBJ2-7
cdr3_aa: ASRGRDEQY

clone_size: -
v_call: TRBV12-3/TRBV12-4
j_call: TRBJ1-1
cdr3_aa: ASSSAGTGGTEAF

clone_size: -
v_call: TRBV6-1
j_call: TRBJ2-7
cdr3_aa: ATLDRGSYEQY

clone_size: -
v_call: TRBV19
j_call: TRBJ1-5
cdr3_aa: ASSIDLGQPQH

clone_size: many
v_call: TRBV3-1
j_call: TRBJ1-3
cdr3_aa: ASSQGGGSGNTIY

clone_size: once
v_call: TRBV28
j_call: TRBJ1-5
cdr3_aa: ASSLIGSNQPQH

clone_size: few
v_call: TRBV27
j_call: TRBJ1-1
cdr3_aa: ASSHRVSTEAF

clone_size: -
v_call: TRBV7-3
j_call: TRBJ2-3
cdr3_aa: ASSPCSGRRGFADTQY

clone_size: many
v_call: TRBV2
j_call: TRBJ2-3
cdr3_aa: ASRATSGTDTQY

clone_size: few
v_call: TRBV6-1
j_call: TRBJ2-2
cdr3_aa: ASSDGQGSPGELF

clone_size: -
v_call: TRBV12-5
j_call: TRBJ1-2
cdr3_aa: ASGSTMHGYT

clone_size: few
v_call: TRBV20-1
j_call: TRBJ2-3
cdr3_aa: SGRGGTDTQY